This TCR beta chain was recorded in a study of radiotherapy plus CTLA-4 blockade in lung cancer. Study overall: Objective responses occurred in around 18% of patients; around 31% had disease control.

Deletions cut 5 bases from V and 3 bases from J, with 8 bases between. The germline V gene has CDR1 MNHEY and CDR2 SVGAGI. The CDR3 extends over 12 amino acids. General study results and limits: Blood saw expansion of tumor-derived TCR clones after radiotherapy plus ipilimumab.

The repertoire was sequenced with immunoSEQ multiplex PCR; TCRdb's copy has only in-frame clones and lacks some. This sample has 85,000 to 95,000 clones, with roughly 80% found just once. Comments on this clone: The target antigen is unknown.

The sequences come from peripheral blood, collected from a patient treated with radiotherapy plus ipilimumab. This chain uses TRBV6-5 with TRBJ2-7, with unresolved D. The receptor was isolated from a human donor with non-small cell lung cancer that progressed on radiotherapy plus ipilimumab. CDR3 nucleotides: TGTGCCAGCAGTCCCTCAAGCTACGAGCAGTACTTC. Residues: CASSPSSYEQYF.